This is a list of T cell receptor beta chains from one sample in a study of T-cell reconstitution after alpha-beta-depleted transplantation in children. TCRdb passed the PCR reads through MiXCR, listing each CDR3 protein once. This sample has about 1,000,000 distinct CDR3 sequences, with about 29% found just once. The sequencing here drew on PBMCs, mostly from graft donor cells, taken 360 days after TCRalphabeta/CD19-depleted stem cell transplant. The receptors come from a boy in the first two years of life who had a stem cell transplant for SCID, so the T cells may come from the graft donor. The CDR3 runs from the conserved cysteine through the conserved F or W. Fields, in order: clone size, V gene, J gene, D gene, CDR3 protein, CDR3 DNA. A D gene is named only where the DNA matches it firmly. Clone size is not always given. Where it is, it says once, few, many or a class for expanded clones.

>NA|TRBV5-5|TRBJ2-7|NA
CASSLVGSPKSYEQYF
TGTGCCAGCAGCTTGGTCGGGTCCCCAAAGTCCTACGAGCAGTACTTC
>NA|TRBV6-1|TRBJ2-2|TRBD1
CASSRTGRGGELFF
TGTGCCAGCAGCCGGACAGGGAGAGGCGGGGAGCTGTTTTTT
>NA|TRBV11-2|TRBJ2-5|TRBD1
CASSLSRQGPTQYF
TGTGCCAGCAGCTTATCGAGACAGGGGCCAACCCAGTACTTC
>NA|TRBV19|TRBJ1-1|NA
CASSVISKNTEAFF
TGTGCCAGTAGTGTAATCTCCAAGAACACTGAAGCTTTCTTT
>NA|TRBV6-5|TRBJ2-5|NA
CASSYSGLGVRETQYF
TGTGCCAGCAGTTACTCGGGTTTGGGCGTACGGGAGACCCAGTACTTC
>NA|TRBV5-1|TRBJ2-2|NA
CASSHQDHTGELFF
TGCGCCAGCAGCCACCAGGATCACACCGGGGAGCTGTTTTTT
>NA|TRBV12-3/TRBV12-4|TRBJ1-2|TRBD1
CASRTGAPYYGYTF
TGTGCCAGCAGAACAGGGGCGCCCTACTATGGCTACACCTTC
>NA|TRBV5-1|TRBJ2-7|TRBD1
CASSLGQGAGYEQYF
TGCGCCAGCAGCCTCGGACAGGGGGCGGGCTACGAGCAGTACTTC
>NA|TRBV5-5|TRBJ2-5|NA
CASSLDPGFEETQYF
TGTGCCAGCAGCTTGGATCCAGGGTTTGAGGAGACCCAGTACTTC
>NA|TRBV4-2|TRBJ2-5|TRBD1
CASSQDHRQGIETQYF
TGTGCCAGCAGCCAAGATCATAGACAGGGGATAGAGACCCAGTACTTC
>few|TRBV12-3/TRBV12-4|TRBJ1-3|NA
CASIPGLSSGNTIYF
TGTGCCAGCATTCCGGGACTGAGCTCTGGAAACACCATATATTTT
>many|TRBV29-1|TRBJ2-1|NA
CSVSPRALNEQFF
TGCAGCGTGAGCCCCCGGGCCCTCAATGAGCAGTTCTTC
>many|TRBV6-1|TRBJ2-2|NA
CASTGGASISGELFF
TGTGCCAGCACAGGAGGGGCGTCGATCTCCGGGGAGCTGTTTTTT
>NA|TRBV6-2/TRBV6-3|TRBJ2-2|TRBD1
CASSYQTGATGELFF
TGTGCCAGCAGTTACCAGACAGGGGCCACCGGGGAGCTGTTTTTT
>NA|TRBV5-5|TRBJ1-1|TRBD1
CASSFRPRGQANTEAFF
TGTGCCAGCAGCTTCCGTCCCCGAGGACAGGCGAACACTGAAGCTTTCTTT
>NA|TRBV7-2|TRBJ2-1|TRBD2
CASSPRVAGGNEQFF
TGTGCCAGCAGCCCCCGAGTAGCGGGGGGCAATGAGCAGTTCTTC
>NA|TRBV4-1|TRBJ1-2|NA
CASSQQFFRDYGYTF
TGCGCCAGCAGCCAACAGTTTTTCAGGGACTATGGCTACACCTTC
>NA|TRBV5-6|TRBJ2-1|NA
CASSTSTGHRSYNEQFF
TGTGCCAGCAGCACCAGCACGGGACACCGCTCCTACAATGAGCAGTTCTTC
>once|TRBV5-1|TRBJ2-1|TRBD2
CASSLTTSGASTNEQFF
TGCGCCAGCAGCCTAACGACTAGCGGGGCCTCCACGAATGAGCAGTTCTTC
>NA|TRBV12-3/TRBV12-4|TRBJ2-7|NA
CASSWEGAGYEQYF
TGTGCCAGCAGTTGGGAGGGGGCGGGCTACGAGCAGTACTTC
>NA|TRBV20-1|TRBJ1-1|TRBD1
CSASRRQGHRNTEAFF
TGCAGTGCTTCCAGACGACAGGGGCATAGGAACACTGAAGCTTTCTTT
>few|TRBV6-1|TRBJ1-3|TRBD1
CASRDRGAGNTIYF
TGTGCCAGCAGGGACAGGGGAGCTGGAAACACCATATATTTT
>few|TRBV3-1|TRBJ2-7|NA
CASSPTFGDTLYEQYF
TGTGCCAGCAGCCCCACCTTCGGAGACACCCTCTACGAGCAGTACTTC
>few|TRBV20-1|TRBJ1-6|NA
CSASHREDNSPLHF
TGCAGTGCTTCACACAGGGAGGATAATTCACCCCTCCACTTT
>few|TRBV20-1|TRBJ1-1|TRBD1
CSAKDRGTEAFF
TGCAGTGCGAAGGACAGGGGCACTGAAGCTTTCTTT
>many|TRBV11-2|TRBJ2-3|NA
CASSLGRRDTQYF
TGTGCCAGCAGCTTAGGAAGAAGAGATACGCAGTATTTT
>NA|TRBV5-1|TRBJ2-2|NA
CASSYRDVRTGELFF
TGCGCCAGCAGCTACCGGGACGTTCGAACCGGGGAGCTGTTTTTT
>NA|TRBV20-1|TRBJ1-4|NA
CSARDGASFITNEKLFF
TGCAGTGCTAGAGATGGGGCCAGTTTCATTACTAATGAAAAACTGTTTTTT
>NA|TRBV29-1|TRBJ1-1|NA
CSVLGVGMNTEAFF
TGCAGCGTCCTGGGGGTCGGCATGAACACTGAAGCTTTCTTT
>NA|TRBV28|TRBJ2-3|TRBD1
CASTAPGTAGTDTQYF
TGTGCCAGCACGGCCCCCGGGACAGCGGGCACAGATACGCAGTATTTT
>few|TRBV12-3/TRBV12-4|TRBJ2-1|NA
CASMGGRFEQFF
TGTGCCAGCATGGGGGGGCGCTTTGAGCAGTTCTTC
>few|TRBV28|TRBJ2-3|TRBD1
CASSFGTGSQYF
TGTGCCAGCAGTTTTGGGACAGGGTCGCAGTATTTT
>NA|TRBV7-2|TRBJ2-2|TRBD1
CASSLGTVPAAGELFF
TGTGCCAGCAGCCTTGGGACAGTTCCGGCCGCCGGGGAGCTGTTTTTT
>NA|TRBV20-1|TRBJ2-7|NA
CSAPTRSSYEQYF
TGCAGTGCACCGACAAGAAGCTCCTACGAGCAGTACTTC
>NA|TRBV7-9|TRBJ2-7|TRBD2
CASSWTSGGAYEQYF
TGTGCCAGCAGCTGGACTAGCGGGGGAGCCTACGAGCAGTACTTC
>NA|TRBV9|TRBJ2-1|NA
CASSGDGYNEQFF
TGTGCCAGCAGCGGTGATGGTTACAATGAGCAGTTCTTC
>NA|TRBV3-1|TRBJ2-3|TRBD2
CASSQDMGLAGAWEYF
TGTGCCAGCAGCCAAGATATGGGGCTAGCGGGGGCTTGGGAGTATTTT
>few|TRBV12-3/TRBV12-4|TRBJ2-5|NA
CASSTDRRLETQYF
TGTGCCAGCAGTACGGACCGGAGGTTGGAGACCCAGTACTTC
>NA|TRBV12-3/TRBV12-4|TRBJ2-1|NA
CASSLAGGLTYNEQFF
TGTGCCAGCAGTTTAGCGGGGGGGCTTACCTACAATGAGCAGTTCTTC
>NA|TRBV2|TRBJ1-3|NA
CASSGRHRSGNTIYF
TGTGCCAGCAGTGGCCGACACCGCTCTGGAAACACCATATATTTT
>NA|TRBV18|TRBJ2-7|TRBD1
CASSPWLTGGRNEQYF
TGTGCCAGCTCACCATGGCTCACAGGGGGAAGAAACGAGCAGTACTTC
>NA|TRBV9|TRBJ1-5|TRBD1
CASSLGQASGPQHF
TGTGCCAGCAGCCTCGGACAGGCCTCAGGGCCCCAGCATTTT